Presented here are 26 T cell receptor beta chains from one specimen sequenced in a study of blood T cells in healthy people across ages. Next came a second PCR, run for about 7 to 11 cycles, which used a sample-barcoded 5' primer along with a J-beta primer mix. TCRdb independently ran MiXCR on the 5' RACE reads; one entry per CDR3 protein. The data contain about 650,000 distinct CDR3 sequences, roughly 32% of them singletons. Sequencing was performed on blood. Receptor source: a woman of 80 years or more in good health.

This clonotype was recorded once. This chain links TRBV29-1 with TRBJ2-5; TRBD2 might be the D (6 bases). The DNA end is more similar to TRBJ2-7, so the J call may be wrong. This CDR3 comprises 13 residues. CDR1 is SQVTM and CDR2 is ANQGSEA in the germline V gene. Here the CDR3 reads CSASGSSQYEQYF. The CDR3 coding sequence is TGCAGCGCCAGCGGGTCCTCTCAATACGAGCAGTACTTC.

The chain links TRBV5-6 to TRBJ2-5, with TRBD1 matching over 10 bases. Trimming took 1 base from V and 14 from J; bases not matched to a gene: 11. From germline, CDR1 is SGHDT and CDR2 YYEEEE. This CDR3 comprises 14 residues. This CDR3 is CASSLLASWTGGYF. The CDR3 DNA is TGTGCCAGCAGCTTGCTGGCTTCCTGGACAGGGGGATACTTC.

At least ten counts were recorded for this clonotype. The chain joins TRBV29-1 to TRBJ2-3; D perhaps matches TRBD1 (6 bases). The V end was cut by 2 bases, the J end by 4 bases, with 10 bases between. The CDR3 covers 13 residues. Germline V gene data show CDR1 as SQVTM and CDR2 as ANQGSEA. This chain's CDR3 is CSVEPNRADTQYF. DNA of the CDR3: TGCAGCGTTGAACCCAACAGGGCAGATACGCAGTATTTT.

The J gene is TRBJ2-1, the V gene TRBV7-2; tentatively, D is TRBD1 (6 bases). Germline V gene lookup returns CDR1 SGHTA and CDR2 FQGNSA. V was trimmed by 5 bases and J by 9 bases, leaving 14 bases between them. This CDR3 has 13 amino acids. CDR3: CASSQDSPGEQFF. In nucleotides, the CDR3 is TGTGCCAGCAGCCAGGACAGTCCGGGTGAGCAGTTCTTC.

This chain links TRBV6-4 with TRBJ1-6; 9 bases fit TRBD1. In germline, CDR1 is MRHNA, CDR2 SNTAGT. The V gene end was trimmed by 3 bases and the J gene end by 9 bases; junction bases not matched to a gene: 6. The CDR3 covers 15 residues. Here the CDR3 reads CASSETGQGGSPLHF. The CDR3 region has the DNA TGTGCCAGCAGTGAGACGGGACAGGGCGGTTCACCCCTCCACTTT.

This clonotype appeared many times. This chain links TRBV20-1 with TRBJ1-1; TRBD1 is a possible D gene (5 bases). The CDR3 is made up of 15 amino acids. Germline-derived CDR1 and CDR2 are DFQATT and SNEGSKA (reference sequence). V was cut by 7 bases and J by 3 bases, with 21 bases left in between. CDR3 sequence reads: CSVNQPRGTHTEAFF. CDR3 bases: TGCAGTGTAAATCAACCGAGAGGGACCCACACTGAAGCTTTCTTT.

In its sample, this clonotype was seen many times. The gene calls are TRBV6-2 or TRBV6-3 and TRBJ1-2; no clear D gene. V was pared by 3 bases and J by 7 bases, with 12 bases between. The CDR3 loop spans 13 amino acids. Germline CDR1 is MNHEY and CDR2 is SVGEGT. In DNA, the CDR3 is TGTGCCAGCAGTTATGACGGGCTCTTTGGCTACACCTTC. It yields the protein CASSYDGLFGYTF.

The J gene is TRBJ1-6, the V gene TRBV6-1; the match to TRBD1 covers 9 bases. This CDR3 is built from 13 residues. J gave up 11 bases and V 6 bases, and 5 bases lay outside the gene matches. Looked up from germline, CDR1 is MNHNS and CDR2 is SASEGT. For the CDR3, the DNA is TGTGCCAGCAGGGACAGGGGTTTCCCACCCCTCCACTTT. Translation gives CASRDRGFPPLHF.

This clonotype was seen at least ten times. The J gene is TRBJ2-7, the V gene TRBV10-3; possible D gene TRBD2, 5 bases. Trimming took off 11 bases at V and 2 bases at J, with 10 bases between the two ends. CDR1 is ENHRY, CDR2 SYGVKD, per germline. This CDR3 is 11 amino acids long. The CDR3 DNA follows: TGTGCCTCCGGGGTTACCTACGAGCAGTACTTC. Protein sequence: CASGVTYEQYF.

The chain employs TRBV20-1 and TRBJ2-5, with TRBD2 matching 7 bases. The last part of the DNA fits TRBJ2-7 better; the J call may be wrong. CDR3 length: 17 residues. The germline gives CDR1 DFQATT, CDR2 SNEGSKA (reference sequence). The CDR3 bases are TGCAGTGCTAGATCACCTCCCCCCGGAGTGCGGGAGACCGAGCAGTACTTC. Its translation is CSARSPPPGVRETEQYF.

This clonotype was seen a few times. A much larger clone sits a single nucleotide away, making a read error possible. This sequence joins TRBV3-1 and TRBJ2-3; weak D call: TRBD1 (7 bases). Germline V gives CDR1 LGHDT, CDR2 YNNKEL (reference sequence). CDR3 size: 16 residues. The CDR3 region has the DNA TGTGCCAGCAACCAACTACACAGGGGAGGTTTCGATACGCAGTATTTT. It is translated as CASNQLHRGGFDTQYF.

This chain joins TRBV27 and TRBJ1-1, with a weak D call TRBD1 (5 bases). CDR1 is MNHEY, CDR2 SMNVEV, per germline (reference sequence). V shed 1 base and J shed 7 bases, with 19 bases lying between them. The CDR3 loop spans 16 amino acids. The CDR3 loop is CASSLYGRGVSIEAFF. Written as DNA, the CDR3 is TGTGCCAGCAGTTTATATGGGAGAGGGGTTAGCATTGAAGCTTTCTTT.

The rearrangement links TRBV5-1 to TRBJ1-2, with TRBD1 matching over 7 bases. With 0 bases clipped from V and 4 bases from J, the junction kept 12 bases outside the gene matches. CDR1 and CDR2 from the germline V gene are SGHRS and YFSETQ. The CDR3 runs to 17 residues. Here the CDR3 DNA reads TGCGCCAGCAGCTTGGGCCGCAGGGAAGGGGGCCTCTATGGCTACACCTTC. This encodes CASSLGRREGGLYGYTF.

This clonotype has more than one count but fewer than ten. A much bigger clone sits one base away, suggesting this may be a read error. This chain joins TRBV5-1 and TRBJ1-2; a weak D match, TRBD1 (5 bases). Germline V gene data show CDR1 as SGHRS and CDR2 as YFSETQ. The CDR3 has 14 residues. The CDR3 DNA follows: TGCGCCAGCAGCCGGGACGGTACTAACTATGGCCACACCTTC. Its translation is CASSRDGTNYGHTF. Full variable domain (outside the CDR3, taken from reference TRBV5-1 and TRBJ1-2): KAGVTQTPRYLIKTRGQQVTLSCSPISGHRSVSWYQQTPGQGLQFLFEYFSETQRNKGNFPGRFSGRQFSNSRSEMNVSTLELGDSALYLCASSRDGTNYGHTFGSGTRLTVV.

Note on this clonotype: Being one base from a much bigger clone, this may be a read error. This sequence joins TRBV28 and TRBJ2-3, with D possibly being TRBD1 or TRBD2 (5 bases each). The CDR3 sequence is 15 residues long. CDR1 is MDHEN and CDR2 is SYDVKM in the germline V gene. Here the CDR3 reads CASSSPLGTTDTRYF. In DNA, the CDR3 is TGTGCCAGCAGTTCCCCCCTCGGGACCACAGATACGCGGTATTTT.

In this sample, this clonotype turned up a few times. V is TRBV20-1 and J is TRBJ1-1; D uncertain. Trimming left V 3 bases short and J 1 base short, with 12 bases between. The CDR3 is 14 amino acids. Germline CDR1 reads DFQATT; CDR2 reads SNEGSKA (reference sequence). The CDR3 DNA is TGCAGTGCTAGTTTGAGGGCAGGGAACACTGAAGCTTTCTTT. It is translated as CSASLRAGNTEAFF.

Many counts were recorded for this clonotype. This chain uses TRBV9 with TRBJ2-5, with a possible D match to TRBD1 (7 bases). V lost 3 bases to trimming and J lost 6 bases, with 15 bases between them. This CDR3 has 14 residues. Germline loops: CDR1 SGDLS, CDR2 YYNGEE. Here the CDR3 reads CASSGSGGGKTQYF. The CDR3 region has the DNA TGTGCCAGCAGCGGATCAGGGGGAGGAAAGACCCAGTACTTC.

This clonotype appeared a few times. The chain links TRBV7-2 to TRBJ2-5; 7 nucleotides line up with TRBD2. This CDR3 has 14 amino acids. The germline V gene encodes CDR1 SGHTA and CDR2 FQGNSA. V gave up 5 bases and J gave up 1 base; unmatched junction bases: 4. CDR3 loop: CTSSPSGIQETQYF. The CDR3 region has the DNA TGTACCAGCAGCCCCAGCGGGATCCAAGAGACCCAGTACTTC.

The sample holds many counts of this clonotype. The rearrangement joins TRBV29-1 to TRBJ2-7, with D possibly TRBD1 on 6 matching bases. The V gene's germline CDR1 is SQVTM and CDR2 ANQGSEA. V lost 4 bases, J lost 4 bases, and 11 bases lay in between. The CDR3 is 12 amino acids. CDR3 coding DNA: TGCAGCGTTGGGGGGCCCGAATACGAGCAGTACTTC. Translated: CSVGGPEYEQYF.

A word on this clonotype: Being one base from a much bigger clone, this may be a read error. The rearrangement uses TRBV20-1 and TRBJ2-1; the match to TRBD1 covers 8 bases. There are 12 residues in the CDR3. Germline CDR1 reads DFQATT; CDR2 reads SNEGSKA (reference sequence). Trimming at V came to 4 bases and at J to 12 bases, leaving 8 bases not matched to a gene. CDR3 residues: CSATGQGDGQFF. Here the CDR3 DNA reads TGCAGTGCTACAGGACAGGGTGATGGGCAGTTCTTC.

This chain joins TRBV29-1 and TRBJ2-1; D call uncertain. Germline V gene sequence: CDR1 SQVTM, CDR2 ANQGSEA. V was pared by 4 bases and J by 5 bases, with 18 bases between. The CDR3 contains 15 residues. DNA for the CDR3: TGCAGCGTTGTCCCTCCCGTCTCCTTGGACAATGAGCAGTTCTTC. Protein: CSVVPPVSLDNEQFF.

The rearrangement links TRBV20-1 to TRBJ2-5; TRBD2 is a possible D gene (5 bases). The better agreement between TRBJ2-4 and the DNA end casts doubt on the J call. Germline-derived CDR1 and CDR2 are DFQATT and SNEGSKA (reference sequence). The CDR3 totals 12 residues. This CDR3 reads CSVGPGINIQYF. CDR3 nucleotides: TGCAGTGTGGGTCCGGGGATAAACATTCAGTACTTC.

This clonotype showed up just a few times. The CDR3 bases are TGTGCCAGCAGCTGGTCAGGTGGGGGAGATACGCAGTATTTT. Amino acid sequence: CASSWSGGGDTQYF. The J gene is TRBJ2-3, the V gene TRBV7-8, with D perhaps being TRBD1 or TRBD2 (5 bases each). Trimming took 4 bases from V and 5 from J, leaving 13 bases between them. The CDR3 has 14 residues. Germline V gives CDR1 SGHVS, CDR2 FQNEAQ.

This clonotype was observed at least ten times. The CDR3 spells CATSDLRGQKRGYTF. CDR3 sequence (DNA): TGTGCCACCAGTGATTTACGAGGTCAGAAACGAGGCTACACCTTC. This chain connects TRBV24-1 to TRBJ1-2, with no clear D. Germline V CDR1 and CDR2: KGHDR, SFDVKD. V lost 1 base, J lost 8 bases, and 16 bases lay in between. This CDR3 has 15 residues.

The chain carries TRBV9 and TRBJ1-1; 10 bases align to TRBD1. With 2 bases clipped from V and 4 bases from J, the junction kept 2 bases outside the gene matches. The CDR3 length is 14 residues. CDR1 and CDR2 (germline): SGDLS, YYNGEE. The CDR3 here is CASSVGTGVTEAFF. The CDR3 coding sequence is TGTGCCAGCAGCGTGGGGACAGGGGTCACTGAAGCTTTCTTT.

This clonotype was seen at least ten times. This rearrangement joins TRBV20-1 to TRBJ2-1; D uncertain. Germline V gene data show CDR1 as DFQATT and CDR2 as SNEGSKA (reference sequence). This CDR3 has 11 amino acids. Trimming pared 6 bases from V and 12 bases from J, leaving 15 bases between. DNA of the CDR3: TGCAGTGCCCAGGACGGGCTTTGGCAGTTCTTC. As protein: CSAQDGLWQFF.